Given below is one T cell receptor (beta chain) in context. Its antigen remains unknown. This specimen belongs to a study of vaccination effects on CD4 cells after COVID-19. Study conclusions and caveats: Late in the post-vaccination period, infection-induced and vaccine-induced clones underwent marked clonal contraction.

Data came from immunoSEQ multiplex PCR; TCRdb stores just in-frame clones and leaves some out. This table has 35,000 to 50,000 clones, around 77% appearing once. Germline V gene data show CDR1 as GTSNPN and CDR2 as SVGIG (reference sequence). Between the trimmed V and J ends, which lost 5 bases and 1 base, there was a span of 14 bases. The CDR3 totals 14 residues. In the ViraFEST assay, antigen-specific CD4+ clonotypes were identified by expansion after peptide-pool stimulation. Culture lasted around eleven days before CD4+ T cell isolation. Negative nucleocapsid antibody tests before and after vaccination confirmed no previous SARS-CoV-2 infection. Some 2.2 million PBMC per well were cultured with approximately 10 IU/ml IL-2 and 8 to 10 ug/ml peptides. Researchers swapped half the medium for IL-2 medium on both days 3 and 7.

This chain uses TRBV30 with TRBJ1-2, with D possibly TRBD1 on 5 matching bases. This TCR came from a human donor who received a COVID-19 vaccine. The sequences come from CD4+ T cells from PBMCs cultured with HCoV-NL63 spike peptides, collected before COVID-19 vaccination. CDR3 amino acids: CAWSHLTDNYGYTF. The DNA for the CDR3 is TGTGCCTGGTCCCACTTGACAGATAACTATGGCTACACCTTC.